This TCR beta chain was recovered during a study of T cells after yellow fever vaccination. Study findings and constraints: From the bulk population, abundant clonotypes could contaminate and appear within FACS-sorted repertoires. Most clones from primary vaccination resurfaced after the booster (around 95% CD4, 75% to 90% CD8). Weaker, the secondary response peaked sooner, at day 5 versus 15.

The CDR3 runs 15 residues. The V and J ends lost 3 bases and 6 bases respectively, with 15 bases between them. Germline CDR1 and CDR2: LGHDT and YNNKEL (reference sequence). Universal primer sites and UMIs were introduced during 5'RACE template-switching synthesis of TCR cDNA. TCRdb re-called the 5' RACE reads with MiXCR, one entry per CDR3 protein. This sample carries nearly 300,000 distinct CDR3 sequences, under 9% of them seen once, and the ten largest clones take about 3%. This clonotype was detected only a few times. Antigen specificity is unknown. This chain uses TRBV3-1 with TRBJ2-1; either TRBD1 or TRBD2 may supply D (6 bases each). This material consisted of CD4+ T cells sorted from PBMCs, taken 5 days after the yellow fever booster vaccination. This receptor was identified in a man aged 18 to 35 who received the YFV17D yellow fever vaccine. The CDR3 nucleotides read TGTGCCAGCAGCCAGAGGGGGGCCGGTGCCAATGAGCAGTTCTTC. This codes for CASSQRGAGANEQFF.